This paragraph reports one T cell receptor (beta chain). Profiled with immunoSEQ multiplex PCR; TCRdb holds only in-frame clones, not every one. The sample holds roughly 79,000 clones, 92% seen once. This sample was taken from a study of OX40 agonist ivuxolimab in advanced cancers. At the level of the study: Earlier anti-PD-1, anti-PD-L1 or anti-CTLA-4 therapy was permitted; 30% to 45% had received some.

V was cut by 0 bases and J by 5 bases, with 15 bases left in between. Germline V gene lookup returns CDR1 MRHNA and CDR2 SNTAGT. This CDR3 has 16 amino acids. This receptor was obtained from an adult with an advanced solid tumor such as melanoma, head and neck, liver or kidney cancer. This chain uses TRBV6-4 with TRBJ2-3, with D unresolved. Material: CD4+ or CD8+ T cells sorted from blood, obtained in a trial of the OX40 agonist ivuxolimab. Written as DNA, the CDR3 is TGTGCCAGCAGTGACTCGATGGGCCCACCAGGAGATACGCAGTATTTT. Amino acids: CASSDSMGPPGDTQYF.